This T cell receptor beta chain was sequenced for a study of blood T cell repertoires in COVID-19. Produced via immunoSEQ multiplex PCR; TCRdb's table is partial and in-frame only. The data show 150,000 or so clones, with 85% to 95% seen just once and roughly 1.9% held by the top ten. Germline assignment: CDR1 SNHLY and CDR2 FYNNEI. The CDR3 length is 16 residues. Trimming cost V 7 bases and J 5 bases; bases outside gene matches: 5. The rearrangement links TRBV2 to TRBJ2-2; 15 nucleotides align to TRBD2. Sequencing was done on a sample of peripheral blood. The source of this sequence is a woman aged 60 to 75 with COVID-19, enrolled during active disease. This CDR3 reads CASTGLAGGPTGELFF. The CDR3 DNA is TGTGCCAGCACTGGACTAGCGGGGGGGCCAACCGGGGAGCTGTTTTTT.